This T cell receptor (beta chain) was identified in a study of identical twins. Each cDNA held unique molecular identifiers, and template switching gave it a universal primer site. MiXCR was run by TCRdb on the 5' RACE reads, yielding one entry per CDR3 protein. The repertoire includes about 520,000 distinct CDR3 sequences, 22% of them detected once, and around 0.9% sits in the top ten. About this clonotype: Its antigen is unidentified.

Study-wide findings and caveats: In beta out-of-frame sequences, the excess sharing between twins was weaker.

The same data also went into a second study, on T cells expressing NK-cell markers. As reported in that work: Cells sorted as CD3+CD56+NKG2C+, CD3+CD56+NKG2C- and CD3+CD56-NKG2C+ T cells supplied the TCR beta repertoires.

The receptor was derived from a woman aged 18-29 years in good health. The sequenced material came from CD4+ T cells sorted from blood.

In DNA, the CDR3 is TGCGCCAGCAGCTTTAGGGGGCCGGGGTCCTACGAGCAGTACTTC. Its protein is CASSFRGPGSYEQYF. This sequence joins TRBV5-1 and TRBJ2-7; TRBD1 matches at 7 bases. The V gene's germline CDR1 is SGHRS and CDR2 YFSETQ. There are 15 residues in the CDR3. Germline trimming cut 2 bases from V and 1 base from J; bases unmatched to any gene: 6.